Below are 8 T cell receptor beta chains sequenced from a single sample in a study of shared clonotypes between healthy human individuals. TCRdb's copy holds only in-frame clones and misses some; the assay was immunoSEQ multiplex PCR. Among approximately 340,000 clones listed, 73% were seen once. The sequenced material came from memory CD4+ T cells sorted from blood. Subset reported: CD45RA-negative fraction. These receptors were collected from a man under 40 in good health.

The J gene is TRBJ2-1, the V gene TRBV5-1; D might be TRBD2 (6 bases). CDR3 length: 14 amino acids. The germline CDR1 and CDR2 sequences are SGHRS and YFSETQ. Deletions cut 5 bases from V and 0 bases from J, with 9 bases between. The CDR3 region is CASREGLSYNEQFF. DNA of the CDR3: TGCGCCAGCAGGGAGGGACTCTCCTACAATGAGCAGTTCTTC.

The chain is built from TRBV28 and TRBJ2-7; the D gene is possibly TRBD1 (6 bases). The CDR3 loop spans 12 amino acids. Germline loops: CDR1 MDHEN, CDR2 SYDVKM. Trimming removed 7 bases at V and 3 bases at J, with 10 bases between. CDR3 residues: CASTGTFYEQYF. The CDR3 DNA is TGTGCCAGCACCGGGACATTCTACGAGCAGTACTTC.

The chain links TRBV5-4 to TRBJ2-7, with a weak D call TRBD1 (5 bases). CDR1 SGHNT and CDR2 YYREEE come from the germline V gene (reference sequence). This CDR3 has 16 residues. V lost 2 bases, J lost 2 bases, and 17 bases lay in between. The CDR3 protein is CASSFYGSGSTYEQYF. CDR3 DNA sequence: TGTGCCAGCAGCTTTTATGGGTCAGGGTCTACCTACGAGCAGTACTTC.

This clone was detected many times. The V and J genes are TRBV6-5 and TRBJ2-3; TRBD1 matches 10 bases. The junction had 8 bases not matched to a gene; V was cut back by 7 bases and J by 7 bases. CDR1 MNHEY and CDR2 SVGAGI come from the germline V gene. The CDR3 totals 14 residues. The CDR3 reads CASKTGGQRNTQYF. In DNA, the CDR3 is TGTGCCAGCAAGACAGGGGGCCAGAGAAATACGCAGTATTTT.

In regard to this clone: The sample holds other DNA sequences that translate to the same CDR3. The rearrangement uses TRBV9 and TRBJ1-3; 7 positions agree with TRBD1. The CDR3 is 15 amino acids. V trimming: 0 bases; J trimming: 4 bases; junction bases outside the gene matches: 4. Germline lookup yields CDR1 SGDLS and CDR2 YYNGEE. For the CDR3, the DNA is TGTGCCAGCAGCGTAGCTGACAGGGCCGGAAACACCATATATTTT. Residues: CASSVADRAGNTIYF. Complete variable domain (other parts from reference TRBV9 and TRBJ1-3): DSGVTQTPKHLITATGQRVTLRCSPRSGDLSVYWYQQSLDQGLQFLIQYYNGEERAKGNILERFSAQQFPDLHSELNLSSLELGDSALYFCASSVADRAGNTIYFGEGSWLTVV.

This rearrangement joins TRBV18 to TRBJ2-5, with 9 positions matching TRBD1. The tail of the sequence fits TRBJ2-7 better, so the J call may be wrong. CDR3 length equals 16 residues. Germline CDR1 reads KGHSH; CDR2 reads LQKENI. The CDR3 loop reads CASSPSSGTGRYEQYF. CDR3 nucleotide sequence: TGTGCCAGCTCACCATCCTCTGGGACAGGGAGGTACGAGCAGTACTTC.

This chain connects TRBV10-2 to TRBJ2-1, with a weak D call TRBD1 (6 bases). The V gene's germline CDR1 is WSHSY and CDR2 SAAADI. The CDR3 is 14 amino acids. The germline V and J ends were trimmed by 5 bases and 9 bases, with 17 bases remaining between them. CDR3 amino acids: CASSRTVHSSEQFF. As DNA, the CDR3 is TGCGCCAGCAGTCGGACAGTCCATTCTAGTGAGCAGTTCTTC.

The genes are TRBV25-1 and TRBJ2-1; no firm D call. The CDR3 is 15 residues long. V lost 1 base to trimming and J lost 4 bases, with 11 bases between them. The germline V gene has CDR1 MGHDK and CDR2 SYGVNS. CDR3 bases: TGTGCCAGCAGTGAATCCCCTGGGAAATACAATGAGCAGTTCTTC. It is translated as CASSESPGKYNEQFF.